These 10 T cell receptor beta chains share one sample of origin, sequenced in a study of PD-L1 blockade in urothelial cancer. Data came from immunoSEQ multiplex PCR; TCRdb stores just in-frame clones and leaves some out. The profile shows about 130,000 clones, more than 75% of them singletons. Time point: peripheral blood 6 weeks after treatment start. Material: PBMCs, obtained around atezolizumab (anti-PD-L1) treatment. The receptors stem from a man between 50 and 59 years old with urothelial cancer.

This rearrangement joins TRBV4-2 to TRBJ2-7; 10 bases line up with TRBD2. CDR3 length: 15 residues. The germline V gene has CDR1 LGHNA and CDR2 YNFKEQ. J lost 7 bases, V lost 1 base, and 7 bases had no gene match. CDR3 bases: TGTGCCAGCAGCCAAGGAAGCGGGAGGGCCGGTGAGCAGTACTTC. Amino acids: CASSQGSGRAGEQYF.

The chain couples TRBV9 to TRBJ2-7; D not certain. V lost 0 bases to trimming and J lost 0 bases, with 10 bases between them. The germline gives CDR1 SGDLS, CDR2 YYNGEE. The CDR3 sequence is 15 residues long. CDR3 in DNA: TGTGCCAGCAGCGTAGACGGTAGAAGCTCCTACGAGCAGTACTTC. It yields the protein CASSVDGRSSYEQYF.

The genes are TRBV2 and TRBJ2-3, with D maybe TRBD2 (6 bases). The CDR3 totals 13 residues. The germline V gene has CDR1 SNHLY and CDR2 FYNNEI. V dropped 8 bases and J dropped 5 bases, with 14 bases sitting between them. The CDR3 here is CASERPGVDTQYF. The CDR3 DNA follows: TGTGCCAGCGAGCGACCGGGAGTAGATACGCAGTATTTT.

V usage is TRBV5-4 and J usage is TRBJ2-5; 13 bases match TRBD2. The junction had 6 bases not matched to a gene; V was cut back by 2 bases and J by 5 bases. CDR3 size: 16 residues. Germline V CDR1 and CDR2: SGHNT, YYREEE (reference sequence). The CDR3 nucleotides are TGTGCCAGCAGCTTTACTAGCGGGAGGGCCGAGGAGACCCAGTACTTC. Its protein product is CASSFTSGRAEETQYF.

The rearrangement joins TRBV27 to TRBJ1-4; TRBD1 matches 8 bases. The V gene's germline CDR1 is MNHEY and CDR2 SMNVEV (reference sequence). The CDR3 runs to 15 residues. V lost 2 bases, J lost 7 bases, and 6 bases stayed unmatched. CDR3 DNA: TGTGCCAGCAGTTTAACAGGACAGGGTAGTGAAAAACTGTTTTTT. Amino acid sequence: CASSLTGQGSEKLFF.

The chain recombines TRBV9 with TRBJ1-5; perhaps TRBD1 as D (5 bases). The germline V and J ends were trimmed by 5 bases and 4 bases, with 13 bases remaining between them. The CDR3 sequence is 14 residues long. Germline CDR1 reads SGDLS; CDR2 reads YYNGEE. CDR3 sequence: CASSPMGGNQPQHF. CDR3 bases: TGTGCCAGCAGTCCTATGGGGGGGAATCAGCCCCAGCATTTT.

The genes are TRBV2 and TRBJ2-3; D perhaps matches TRBD2 (5 bases). CDR3 length: 14 amino acids. The V end lost 9 bases, the J end lost 1 base, and 14 bases lay between the germline ends. Germline loops: CDR1 SNHLY, CDR2 FYNNEI. DNA of the CDR3: TGTGCCAGTTCGTGGACTGTGGGCACAGATACGCAGTATTTT. Its translation is CASSWTVGTDTQYF.

The V call is TRBV27, the J call TRBJ2-7, with TRBD1 identical over 11 bases. The V gene end was trimmed by 8 bases and the J gene end by 6 bases; junction bases not matched to a gene: 9. Looked up from germline, CDR1 is MNHEY and CDR2 is SMNVEV (reference sequence). The CDR3 is 14 residues long. The CDR3 DNA is TGTGCCAGCGGGGCCGGGACAGGGGGTATCGAGCAGTACTTC. Protein product: CASGAGTGGIEQYF.

The CDR3 reads CASSLGGLRGPNEKLFF. CDR3 sequence (DNA): TGTGCCAGCAGCTTAGGCGGTTTAAGGGGGCCTAATGAAAAACTGTTTTTT. The gene calls are TRBV7-2 and TRBJ1-4; the match to TRBD1 covers 7 bases. The length of the CDR3 is 17 residues. V shed 1 base, J shed 3 bases, and the junction held 8 bases outside the gene matches. The germline CDR1 and CDR2 sequences are SGHTA and FQGNSA.

This clone was observed a single time. The gene calls are TRBV20-1 and TRBJ2-7; D remains unclear. The CDR3 consists of 11 residues. CDR1 and CDR2 (germline): DFQATT, SNEGSKA (reference sequence). Trimming removed 7 bases at V and 2 bases at J, with 9 bases between. In DNA form, the CDR3 reads TGCAGTGTGAGCCGGGCCTACGAGCAGTACTTC. Its protein product is CSVSRAYEQYF.